This is a list of T cell receptor beta chains from one sample in a study of blood T cell repertoires in COVID-19. Repertoires were generated with immunoSEQ multiplex PCR, while TCRdb's copy carries only in-frame clones and drops some. Here the sample spans 200,000 to 250,000 clones, about 90% being singletons. What was sequenced was peripheral blood. All receptors derive from a woman aged 55-69 years with acute or convalescent COVID-19. Each CDR3 is given with its conserved first and last residue. The D gene is left open where the match is weak. Size tells how often a clone was seen (once, few, many) or the class of an expanded clone, and some rows leave it out.

-,-,TRBJ1-1,TRBV19,CASSIGPRGNTEAFF,TGTGCCAGTAGTATAGGACCGAGAGGGAACACTGAAGCTTTCTTT
-,-,TRBJ2-7,TRBV3-1/TRBV3-2,CASSQEGGGAREQYF,TGTGCCAGCAGCCAAGAAGGTGGGGGGGCCCGAGAGCAGTACTTC
-,-,TRBJ2-1,TRBV29-1,CSVEESSYNEQFF,TGCAGCGTTGAAGAGAGCTCCTACAATGAGCAGTTCTTC
-,-,TRBJ1-5,TRBV7-9,CASSLEPRGGNQPQHF,TGTGCCAGCAGCTTAGAGCCCAGGGGAGGCAATCAGCCCCAGCATTTT
-,-,TRBJ1-1,TRBV5-4,CASSFSQGNTEAFF,TGTGCCAGCAGCTTTAGTCAGGGGAACACTGAAGCTTTCTTT
-,-,TRBJ1-2,TRBV6-1,CASSEGFQGSYGYTF,TGTGCCAGCAGTGAAGGGTTTCAGGGTAGCTATGGCTACACCTTC
TRBD1,-,TRBJ2-5,TRBV29-1,CSVAGTGSYETQYF,TGCAGCGTTGCCGGGACAGGGTCTTATGAGACCCAGTACTTC
-,-,TRBJ2-7,TRBV21-1,CASSSALIGSGRSYEQYF,TGTGCCAGCAGCTCCGCCTTGATCGGAAGCGGGAGGAGCTACGAGCAGTACTTC
-,-,TRBJ1-2,TRBV15,CATSRALGGNYGYTF,TGTGCCACCAGCAGAGCCCTGGGGGGGAACTATGGCTACACCTTC
TRBD1,-,TRBJ2-5,TRBV5-1,CASSPRGETQYF,TGCGCCAGCAGCCCCAGGGGGGAGACCCAGTACTTC
-,few,TRBJ1-1,TRBV18,CASSLGGLEAFF,TGTGCCAGCTCACTCGGGGGGCTTGAAGCTTTCTTT
TRBD1,-,TRBJ1-2,TRBV6-6,CASSFSGTGVNYGYTF,TGTGCCAGCAGTTTTTCCGGGACAGGGGTTAACTATGGCTACACCTTC
-,-,TRBJ1-5,TRBV7-8,CASSSRVFRNQPQHF,TGTGCCAGCAGCTCCAGGGTATTTCGCAATCAGCCCCAGCATTTT
-,-,TRBJ1-2,TRBV4-3,CASSQGSGLPNYGYTF,TGCGCCAGCAGCCAAGGTTCAGGGCTCCCTAACTATGGCTACACCTTC
-,-,TRBJ2-2,TRBV12-3/TRBV12-4,CASSRTGTGELFF,TGTGCCAGCAGCCGGACGGGAACCGGGGAGCTGTTTTTT
-,-,TRBJ1-2,TRBV4-1,CASSQGVGDYGYTF,TGCGCCAGCAGCCAAGGGGTGGGCGACTATGGCTACACCTTC
TRBD1,-,TRBJ1-3,TRBV18,CASSPGFNTGATGNTIYF,TGTGCCAGCTCACCAGGATTTAACACAGGGGCTACTGGAAACACCATATATTTT
TRBD1,-,TRBJ1-1,TRBV6-5,CASSYTGRGLGTEAFF,TGTGCCAGCAGTTACACCGGCAGGGGGCTGGGCACTGAAGCTTTCTTT
TRBD2,-,TRBJ2-1,TRBV18,CASSLAGGPFNEQFF,TGTGCCAGCTCATTAGCGGGGGGGCCATTCAATGAGCAGTTCTTC
TRBD1,-,TRBJ1-2,TRBV6-6,CASSYIGTDGYTF,TGTGCCAGCAGTTACATCGGGACAGATGGCTACACCTTC
-,-,TRBJ2-3,TRBV30,CAATIGDTQYF,TGTGCCGCAACCATCGGGGATACGCAGTATTTT
TRBD1,-,TRBJ2-7,TRBV19,CASSTGTGGIYEQYF,TGTGCCAGTAGTACCGGGACAGGGGGTATCTACGAGCAGTACTTC
TRBD1,-,TRBJ1-1,TRBV5-6,CASSLYTGVSAEAFF,TGTGCCAGCAGCTTGTACACAGGGGTATCGGCTGAAGCTTTCTTT
TRBD1,once,TRBJ2-7,TRBV18,CASSEGDRRYEQYF,TGTGCCAGCTCAGAAGGGGACAGGAGGTACGAGCAGTACTTC
TRBD1,-,TRBJ1-1,TRBV5-1,CASSLLRGLGTEAFF,TGCGCCAGCAGCTTGCTGAGGGGGCTGGGGACTGAAGCTTTCTTT
-,-,TRBJ1-4,TRBV2,CASSSANEKLFF,TGTGCCAGCAGCTCAGCTAATGAAAAACTGTTTTTT
-,-,TRBJ2-2,TRBV6-2/TRBV6-3,CASSNPGRITGELFF,TGTGCCAGCAGTAACCCGGGAAGAATCACCGGGGAGCTGTTTTTT
TRBD1,-,TRBJ1-5,TRBV7-9,CAITGGTSNQPQHF,TGTGCCATTACAGGGGGTACGAGCAATCAGCCCCAGCATTTT
-,-,TRBJ1-1,TRBV16,CASSQSRVSGAEAFF,TGTGCCAGCAGCCAATCGAGGGTTTCGGGGGCTGAAGCTTTCTTT
-,-,TRBJ2-3,TRBV27,CASSFGVEDTQYF,TGTGCCAGCAGTTTTGGAGTTGAGGATACGCAGTATTTT
TRBD1,-,TRBJ1-1,TRBV11-2,CASSFQGATEAFF,TGTGCCAGCAGCTTCCAGGGGGCGACTGAAGCTTTCTTT
TRBD1,-,TRBJ1-1,TRBV2,CASSEYGTGGTEAFF,TGTGCCAGCAGTGAATACGGGACAGGGGGCACTGAAGCTTTCTTT
-,-,TRBJ1-2,TRBV4-2,CASTPGDNYGYTF,TGTGCCAGCACCCCAGGGGACAACTATGGCTACACCTTC
-,-,TRBJ2-7,TRBV5-8,CASSPGRESAEQYF,TGTGCCAGCAGCCCCGGACGGGAATCTGCCGAGCAGTACTTC
TRBD1,-,TRBJ2-2,TRBV6-5,CASKTGQANTGELFF,TGTGCCAGCAAGACTGGACAGGCGAACACCGGGGAGCTGTTTTTT
-,-,TRBJ1-5,TRBV2,CASSGASGVNQPQHF,TGTGCCAGCAGTGGGGCTAGCGGCGTCAATCAGCCCCAGCATTTT
TRBD2,-,TRBJ2-3,TRBV4-2,CASSQERGLAGVGGDTQYF,TGTGCCAGCAGCCAAGAGCGGGGACTAGCGGGAGTGGGGGGAGATACGCAGTATTTT
-,-,TRBJ1-2,TRBV10-3,CAISDPGRDYGYTF,TGTGCCATCAGTGACCCCGGGAGGGATTATGGCTACACCTTC
-,-,TRBJ1-1,TRBV18,CASSPQGDTEAFF,TGTGCCAGCTCGCCTCAAGGGGACACTGAAGCTTTCTTT
TRBD1,-,TRBJ1-4,TRBV6-2/TRBV6-3,CASSFPGTGTEKLFF,TGTGCCAGCAGTTTTCCCGGGACAGGGACTGAAAAACTGTTTTTT
TRBD1,-,TRBJ1-6,TRBV2,CASRGQAPYSPLHF,TGTGCCAGCAGAGGACAGGCGCCCTATTCACCCCTCCACTTT
-,once,TRBJ1-2,TRBV19,CASSRTPTGSYGYTF,TGTGCCAGTAGCCGAACTCCGACAGGAAGCTATGGCTACACCTTC
TRBD2,many,TRBJ2-7,TRBV6-5,CASGTSLEQYF,TGTGCCAGTGGGACTAGCCTCGAGCAGTACTTC
-,-,TRBJ2-1,TRBV4-2,CASNEQGSTYNEQFF,TGTGCCAGCAATGAACAGGGAAGCACCTACAATGAGCAGTTCTTC
TRBD1,once,TRBJ2-2,TRBV11-3,CASSFQGAAGELFF,TGTGCCAGCAGCTTTCAGGGGGCGGCCGGGGAGCTGTTTTTT
-,-,TRBJ1-2,TRBV7-2,CASSQQGNYGYTF,TGTGCCAGCAGTCAACAGGGTAACTATGGCTACACCTTC
TRBD1,few,TRBJ1-1,TRBV27,CASRSTGGTEAFF,TGTGCCAGCAGGTCCACAGGGGGCACTGAAGCTTTCTTT
-,-,TRBJ1-4,TRBV19,CASSIPVNEKLFF,TGTGCCAGTAGTATTCCTGTTAATGAAAAACTGTTTTTT